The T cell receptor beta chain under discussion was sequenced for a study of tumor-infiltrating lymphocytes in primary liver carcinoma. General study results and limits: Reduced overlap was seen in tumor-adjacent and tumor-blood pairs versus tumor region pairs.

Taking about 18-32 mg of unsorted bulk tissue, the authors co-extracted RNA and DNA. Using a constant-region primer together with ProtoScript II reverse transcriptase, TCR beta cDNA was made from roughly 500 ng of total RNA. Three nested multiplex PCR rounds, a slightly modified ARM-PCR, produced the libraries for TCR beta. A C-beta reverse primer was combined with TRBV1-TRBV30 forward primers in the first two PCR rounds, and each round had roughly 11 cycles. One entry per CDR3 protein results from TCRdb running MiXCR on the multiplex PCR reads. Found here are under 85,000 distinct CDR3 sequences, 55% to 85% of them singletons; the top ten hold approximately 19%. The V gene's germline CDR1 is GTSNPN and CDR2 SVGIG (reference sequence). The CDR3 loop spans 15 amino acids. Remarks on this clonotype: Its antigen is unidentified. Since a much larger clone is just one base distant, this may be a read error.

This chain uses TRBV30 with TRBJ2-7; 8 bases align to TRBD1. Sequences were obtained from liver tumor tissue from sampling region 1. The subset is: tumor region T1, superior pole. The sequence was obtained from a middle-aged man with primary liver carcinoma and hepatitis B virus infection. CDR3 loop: CVWSVPGTGTYEQYF. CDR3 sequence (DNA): TGTGTCTGGAGTGTACCCGGGACAGGAACCTACGAGCAGTACTTC.